The rows below give T cell receptor beta chains drawn from one sample of a study of cytomegalovirus exposure and HLA in healthy donors. Measured with immunoSEQ multiplex PCR; TCRdb has only the in-frame clones, and not every one. The table includes under 250,000 clones, roughly 78% detected once. Specimen: PBMCs. These receptors were taken from a woman aged 25-40 years in good health and CMV-seropositive. Each CDR3 is given without its conserved first and last residue. Clone size, where shown, is once, few, many, or a class for clones that have expanded.

v_gene: TRBV5-4; abundance: .; CDR3aa: ASSTLAGDYNEQF
v_gene: TRBV6-6; abundance: .; CDR3aa: ASIGRDLSYEQY
v_gene: TRBV7-9; abundance: few; CDR3aa: ASSLEQVYSNQPQH
v_gene: TRBV5-4; abundance: .; CDR3aa: ASHLTGKTEAF
v_gene: TRBV7-9; abundance: .; CDR3aa: ASSSTLAVYNEQF
v_gene: TRBV6-1; abundance: .; CDR3aa: ASSEGARNQPQH
v_gene: TRBV4-1; abundance: few; CDR3aa: ASSQDGLAGAGSYNEQF
v_gene: TRBV19; abundance: many; CDR3aa: ASSGRSSGVAF
v_gene: TRBV15; abundance: .; CDR3aa: ATSRGGGNTPLH
v_gene: TRBV5-1; abundance: .; CDR3aa: ASSLVGERGEQY
v_gene: TRBV15; abundance: .; CDR3aa: ATSQTGNTGELF
v_gene: TRBV6-5; abundance: .; CDR3aa: ASSQSAGQY
v_gene: TRBV5-8; abundance: .; CDR3aa: ASSLGYQGAYGYT
v_gene: TRBV4-2; abundance: few; CDR3aa: ASSQGRGEETQY
v_gene: TRBV11-2; abundance: .; CDR3aa: ASSLDGAANYGYT
v_gene: TRBV9; abundance: .; CDR3aa: ASSVLDDRNTEAF
v_gene: TRBV7-2; abundance: .; CDR3aa: ASSQDRASTDTQY
v_gene: TRBV6-6; abundance: few; CDR3aa: ASRTGQNTEAF
v_gene: TRBV19; abundance: .; CDR3aa: ASSRDSYEQY
v_gene: TRBV19; abundance: .; CDR3aa: ASRDGQDYYGYT
v_gene: TRBV10-3; abundance: .; CDR3aa: AIGLTSGGLTYNEQF